The rows below give T cell receptor beta chains drawn from one sample of a study of blood T cell repertoires in COVID-19. Here immunoSEQ multiplex PCR was the method, and the copy in TCRdb shows in-frame clones only, minus some. Of roughly 60,000 clones listed, about 81% are singletons. Sequenced sample: peripheral blood. These receptors were obtained from an elderly man with acute or convalescent COVID-19. The CDR3 runs from the conserved cysteine through the conserved F or W. D genes are given only for firm matches. Size tells how often a clone was seen (once, few, many) or the class of an expanded clone, and some rows leave it out.

TRBD1,.,TRBV5-1,TRBJ1-4,TGCGCCAGCAGCGGTACAGGGGGAAAACTGTTTTTT,CASSGTGGKLFF
.,.,TRBV7-3,TRBJ1-1,TGTGCCAGCAGCTTAGTACAGGAGTCTGAAGCTTTCTTT,CASSLVQESEAFF
.,.,TRBV4-2,TRBJ1-6,TGTGCCAGCAGCCCCGTGTCAGGGGATAATTCACCCCTCCACTTT,CASSPVSGDNSPLHF
.,.,TRBV30,TRBJ1-1,TGTGCCTGGAGTGTACAGGAAGGGGTTGCAGCTTTCTTT,CAWSVQEGVAAFF
TRBD2,once,TRBV2,TRBJ2-3,TGTGCCAGCAGTGATACGGGGGGGGGCACAGATACGCAGTATTTT,CASSDTGGGTDTQYF
.,.,TRBV12-3/TRBV12-4,TRBJ2-1,TGTGCCAGCAGTTTGGGGCATGAGCAGTTCTTC,CASSLGHEQFF
TRBD1,few,TRBV3-1/TRBV3-2,TRBJ1-2,TGTGCCAGCAGCACACACAGGGGCGGCTACACCTTC,CASSTHRGGYTF
.,.,TRBV6-5,TRBJ1-2,TGTGCCAGCACCCTTGGGAGCTATGGCTACACCTTC,CASTLGSYGYTF
TRBD1,once,TRBV4-2,TRBJ2-3,TGTGCCAGCAGCCAAGAGAGACAGGGGAGAGATACGCAGTATTTT,CASSQERQGRDTQYF
.,few,TRBV16,TRBJ1-2,TGTGCCAGCAGCCAATCGGGGGCGCAGGGCTACACCTTC,CASSQSGAQGYTF
.,.,TRBV7-2,TRBJ2-3,TGTGCCAGCAGCCGGAGGGGGGGACACACAGATACGCAGTATTTT,CASSRRGGHTDTQYF
TRBD1,.,TRBV5-1,TRBJ1-2,TGCGCCAGCAGCTTGTTTACAGGGGGATCTAACTATGGCTACACCTTC,CASSLFTGGSNYGYTF